The table lists the clone carrying this T cell receptor beta chain with a few counts. The data are from a study of PD-L1 blockade in urothelial cancer. TCRdb keeps only in-frame clones here, not all; method: immunoSEQ multiplex PCR. The table has 50,000 or so clones, under 90% seen once; the top ten hold 5% to 6%. V lost 2 bases and J 3 bases, leaving 6 bases between the germline ends. Germline V gene sequence: CDR1 SGHRS, CDR2 YFSETQ. This CDR3 contains 12 residues. The chain employs TRBV5-1 and TRBJ2-7; possibly TRBD2 for D (5 bases). This TCR derives from a man in his forties with urothelial cancer. Here the sequenced sample was PBMCs, taken around atezolizumab (anti-PD-L1) treatment. In nucleotides, the CDR3 is TGCGCCAGCAGCTTCGGGGACTACGAGCAGTACTTC. Translating gives CASSFGDYEQYF.